The clone carrying this T cell receptor beta chain was found a few times. This record belongs to a study of blood T cell repertoires in COVID-19. Data came from immunoSEQ multiplex PCR; TCRdb stores just in-frame clones and leaves some out. The repertoire holds about 110,000 clones, with about three quarters as singletons. Germline CDR1 LNHNV, CDR2 YYDKDF (reference sequence). V lost 0 bases to trimming and J lost 3 bases, with 6 bases between them. The CDR3 runs 13 residues. The specimen sequenced was peripheral blood. V is TRBV15 and J is TRBJ2-7; D remains unclear. This receptor was obtained from a woman aged 80 or older with active or convalescent COVID-19. The CDR3 is CATSRDLVYEQYF. CDR3 coding DNA: TGTGCCACCAGCAGAGATCTTGTCTACGAGCAGTACTTC.